This TCR beta chain was identified during a study of blood T cell repertoires in COVID-19. Study in general: The study drew acute and convalescent COVID-19 samples from the United States, Italy and Spain. Nucleic acid was either cDNA or gDNA, and it came from T cells, B-cell-depleted T cells, or PBMCs.

This clone was seen more than once but under ten times. The sample has other DNA sequences that encode this CDR3 too. In the source study's methods: Counts of nucleated cells, estimated from reference gene primer amplification, were obtained. The table came from immunoSEQ multiplex PCR; TCRdb's copy has only in-frame clones and leaves some out. V and J calls and clone size are given by that table; D and trimming were obtained from the DNA. The sample consists of roughly 440,000 clones, about 87% of them appearing once. Enrollment of patients from Seattle took place during active infection, with longitudinal follow-up. The V gene lost 1 base and the J gene lost 4 bases, with 10 bases spanning the gap. Germline V CDR1 and CDR2: SEHNR, FQNEAQ (reference sequence). CDR3 size: 14 residues.

Sequencing was performed on peripheral blood. The source is a woman aged 45-65 years with COVID-19, enrolled during active disease. The J gene is TRBJ1-1, the V gene TRBV7-9, with D tentatively TRBD1 (6 bases). The CDR3: CASSLDRGGTEAFF. In nucleotides, the CDR3 is TGTGCCAGCAGCTTAGACCGAGGGGGCACTGAAGCTTTCTTT.